The rows below give T cell receptor beta chains drawn from one sample of a study of identical twins. In TCRdb, the 5' RACE reads were re-called with MiXCR into one record per CDR3 protein. The table has around 450,000 distinct CDR3 sequences, 13% to 15% seen once; the top ten hold 0.5% to 0.65%. In addition, the sample was reused for a study of yellow fever vaccine responses in identical twins.

Sequenced: CD4+ T cells sorted from blood. All receptors derive from a woman aged 18-35 years in good health. Each CDR3 is given with its conserved first and last residue. Fields, in order: D gene, J gene, V gene, CDR3 protein. D genes are given only for firm matches.

>TRBD1|TRBJ2-5|TRBV27
CATTTAQGVKETQYF
>.|TRBJ2-5|TRBV24-1
CATSDAFRRPETQYF
>.|TRBJ2-2|TRBV28
CAAADGMAGELFF
>.|TRBJ2-4|TRBV7-3
CASSSASLAKNIQYF
>.|TRBJ2-3|TRBV7-2
CASSLRPRSGASTDTQYF
>.|TRBJ1-6|TRBV12-3/TRBV12-4
CASSESSYNSPLHF
>.|TRBJ2-7|TRBV15
CATSRPGGDYEQYF
>TRBD1|TRBJ2-1|TRBV24-1
CATGEAGTGHNEQFF
>.|TRBJ2-7|TRBV11-2
CASSLEYTNYEQYF
>.|TRBJ2-7|TRBV29-1
CSVVICSYF
>TRBD2|TRBJ2-1|TRBV7-2
CASSLASGLAHEQFF